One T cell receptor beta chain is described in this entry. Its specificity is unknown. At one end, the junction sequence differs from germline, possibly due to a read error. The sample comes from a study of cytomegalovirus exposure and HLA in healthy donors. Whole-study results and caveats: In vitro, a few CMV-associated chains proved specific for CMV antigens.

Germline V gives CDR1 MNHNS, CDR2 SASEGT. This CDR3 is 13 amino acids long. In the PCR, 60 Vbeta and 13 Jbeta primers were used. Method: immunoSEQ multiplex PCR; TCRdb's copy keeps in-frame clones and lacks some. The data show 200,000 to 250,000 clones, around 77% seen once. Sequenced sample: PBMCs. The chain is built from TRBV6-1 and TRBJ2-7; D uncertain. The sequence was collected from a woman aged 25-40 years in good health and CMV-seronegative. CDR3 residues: CASSEDIGYEQYF. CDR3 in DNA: TGTGCCAGCAGCGAAGATATCGGGTACGAGCAGTACTTC.